This T cell receptor beta chain was sequenced in a study of T-cell reconstitution after alpha-beta-depleted transplantation in children. Study results and limitations: A year post-transplant, T-cell counts and diversity derived mostly from newly produced T cells. At around two months after transplant, the alpha-beta T cells were reportedly derived from several hundred expanded clones that came from non-depleted graft cells. At day 60, the high TCRbeta diversity found in some patients originated from recipient T cells and thymic progenitors that had survived.

This CDR3 is 14 amino acids long. Trimming cost V 4 bases and J 5 bases, with 14 bases left between them. Germline V gene lookup returns CDR1 SGHDN and CDR2 FVKESK. This clonotype was found a few times. Its antigen is still unknown. A TCRbeta library incorporating unique molecular identifiers was prepared. TCRdb itself ran the PCR reads through MiXCR, one entry per CDR3 protein. The sample has about 980,000 distinct CDR3 sequences, roughly 31% seen once. The receptor was derived from a boy less than two years old who had a stem cell transplant for SCID, so the T cells may come from the graft donor. This chain links TRBV14 with TRBJ2-5; D is unresolved. The sequencing here drew on PBMCs, mostly from graft donor cells, taken 360 days after TCRalphabeta/CD19-depleted stem cell transplant. CDR3 amino acids: CASSPRWSRETQYF. Written as DNA, the CDR3 is TGTGCCAGCAGCCCCCGTTGGAGTAGGGAGACCCAGTACTTC.